This entry lists 27 T cell receptor beta chains sequenced from one sample in a study of blood T cell repertoires in COVID-19. Using immunoSEQ multiplex PCR, the repertoire was profiled, and TCRdb retains in-frame clones only, with some absent. The sample contains roughly 150,000 clones, more than 75% of which appear only once. The specimen sequenced was peripheral blood. The receptors were sampled from a woman aged 50 to 60 with acute or convalescent COVID-19.

The chain is built from TRBV4-3 and TRBJ1-2; maybe TRBD1 (5 bases). CDR3 length: 15 residues. Germline values: CDR1 LGHNA, CDR2 YSLEER. Trimming removed 4 bases from V and 8 bases from J, with 20 bases in between. This CDR3 reads CASSLTGLGEEGYTF. Here the CDR3 DNA reads TGCGCCAGCAGCCTTACAGGTTTGGGGGAGGAGGGCTACACCTTC.

The V gene is TRBV6-2 or TRBV6-3, the J gene TRBJ2-2, with a possible D match to TRBD1 (6 bases). CDR3 length: 14 residues. CDR1 and CDR2 from the germline V gene are MNHEY and SVGEGT. Trimming left V 5 bases short and J 1 base short, with 8 bases between. The CDR3 bases are TGTGCCAGCAGTCAGACAGGGAACACCGGGGAGCTGTTTTTT. Residues: CASSQTGNTGELFF.

The V call is TRBV19, the J call TRBJ1-2, with 12 positions matching TRBD1. The CDR3 length is 16 residues. Germline V gene lookup returns CDR1 LNHDA and CDR2 SQIVND (reference sequence). Trimming at V came to 11 bases and at J to 6 bases, leaving 16 bases not matched to a gene. CDR3 nucleotides: TGTGCCGGGGGTCGTCCCCGGGACAGGGGGCCGAATGGCTACACCTTC. Translating it yields CAGGRPRDRGPNGYTF.

The chain couples TRBV7-9 to TRBJ2-1, with 8 bases fitting TRBD2. From germline, CDR1 is SEHNR and CDR2 FQNEAQ (reference sequence). V shed 4 bases and J 5 bases; nucleotides not matched to a gene: 10. This CDR3 spans 16 amino acids. Here the CDR3 DNA reads TGTGCCAGCAGCTCCGGGATGGGACTAGATAACAATGAGCAGTTCTTC. This codes for CASSSGMGLDNNEQFF.

This sequence joins TRBV20-1 and TRBJ1-2, with no clear D. V lost 3 bases to trimming and J lost 4 bases, with 9 bases between them. The CDR3 is made up of 12 amino acids. Germline values: CDR1 DFQATT, CDR2 SNEGSKA (reference sequence). The CDR3 coding sequence is TGCAGTGCTAGTCAGGTGGGCTATGGCTACACCTTC. This translates into CSASQVGYGYTF.

The table lists this clone with a count of one. This sequence joins TRBV5-4 and TRBJ1-2; D remains unclear. This CDR3 comprises 13 residues. Germline V lookup: CDR1 SGHNT, CDR2 YYREEE (reference sequence). V was clipped by 0 bases and J by 5 bases, with 8 bases between them. CDR3 region: CASSLDRVYGYTF. In DNA, the CDR3 is TGTGCCAGCAGCTTGGATCGGGTTTATGGCTACACCTTC.

The rearrangement joins TRBV24-1 to TRBJ2-1; D perhaps matches TRBD2 (6 bases). CDR3 length equals 16 residues. Germline V gene sequence: CDR1 KGHDR, CDR2 SFDVKD. Trimming left V 3 bases short and J 7 bases short, with 18 bases between. The CDR3 is CATSDPRTTTGNEQFF. The CDR3 nucleotides are TGTGCCACCAGTGATCCCAGGACTACCACCGGTAATGAGCAGTTCTTC.

The chain carries TRBV5-1 and TRBJ1-2; D remains unclear. The CDR3 totals 16 residues. Germline V gene data show CDR1 as SGHRS and CDR2 as YFSETQ. Trimming removed 3 bases from V and 4 bases from J, with 19 bases in between. CDR3 protein: CASSSKMDGKTYGYTF. In DNA, the CDR3 is TGCGCCAGCAGCTCCAAGATGGACGGGAAGACCTATGGCTACACCTTC.

The chain joins TRBV19 to TRBJ1-2, with D perhaps matching TRBD1 (5 bases). The CDR3 is made up of 15 amino acids. The V gene's germline CDR1 is LNHDA and CDR2 SQIVND (reference sequence). V lost 6 bases, J lost 6 bases, and 20 bases lay in between. The CDR3 is CASSDTRGGTHGYTF. CDR3 coding DNA: TGTGCCAGTAGCGATACCCGGGGGGGAACCCATGGCTACACCTTC.

This chain connects TRBV28 to TRBJ1-4, with D perhaps TRBD1 (5 bases). The germline V gene has CDR1 MDHEN and CDR2 SYDVKM. Trimming cost V 5 bases and J 7 bases, with 20 bases left between them. This CDR3 has 16 residues. The CDR3 nucleotides read TGTGCCAGCAGTCCCACCCCAGGGAACTTTCGTGAAAAACTGTTTTTT. This sequence encodes CASSPTPGNFREKLFF.

The V gene is TRBV4-3, the J gene TRBJ1-1, with D perhaps TRBD1 (6 bases). CDR3 length equals 13 residues. Deletions cut 1 base from V and 5 bases from J, with 8 bases between. Germline CDR1 is LGHNA and CDR2 is YSLEER. CDR3 amino acids: CASSQAGQTEAFF. Here the CDR3 DNA reads TGCGCCAGCAGCCAAGCCGGACAGACTGAAGCTTTCTTT.

The V call is TRBV28, the J call TRBJ1-2, with 8 bases matching TRBD1. The junction had 16 bases not matched to a gene; V was cut back by 5 bases and J by 5 bases. The CDR3 is made up of 17 amino acids. Looked up from germline, CDR1 is MDHEN and CDR2 is SYDVKM. CDR3 DNA: TGTGCCAGCAGTCCCGGACAGGGCGACTTAGAGTGGTATGGCTACACCTTC. Its translation is CASSPGQGDLEWYGYTF.

The chain couples TRBV19 to TRBJ1-1; possible D gene TRBD1, 5 bases. Per germline, CDR1 LNHDA and CDR2 SQIVND (reference sequence). This CDR3 region has 13 residues. Trimming took off 7 bases at V and 4 bases at J, with 13 bases between the two ends. DNA of the CDR3: TGTGCCAGTACCATGTGGGGGGGCACTGAAGCTTTCTTT. Amino acid sequence: CASTMWGGTEAFF.

The CDR3 DNA sequence: TGTGCCAGCAGCCGATTCAGTAATACAGACTATGGCTACACCTTC. Residues: CASSRFSNTDYGYTF. The rearrangement links TRBV7-9 to TRBJ1-2, with no clear D. The ends were cut back, 5 bases at V and 3 bases at J, with 16 bases in the middle. This CDR3 is 15 amino acids long. Germline CDR1 and CDR2: SEHNR and FQNEAQ (reference sequence).

This clone was detected a few times. The chain carries TRBV6-5 and TRBJ2-7; no definite D call. Germline lookup yields CDR1 MNHEY and CDR2 SVGAGI. Trimming removed 5 bases at V and 3 bases at J, with 14 bases between. CDR3 length: 14 amino acids. CDR3 DNA: TGTGCCAGCAGTAAACGACAAACCAACTACGAGCAGTACTTC. Its translation is CASSKRQTNYEQYF.

V and J are TRBV12-3 or TRBV12-4 and TRBJ2-3, with unresolved D. V was cut by 8 bases and J by 4 bases, with 13 bases left in between. This CDR3 spans 13 amino acids. The CDR3 nucleotides are TGTGCCAGCTCGACATACAAGGCAGATACGCAGTATTTT. Amino acids: CASSTYKADTQYF.

This chain connects TRBV12-3 or TRBV12-4 to TRBJ1-2; no definite D call. V shed 5 bases and J shed 8 bases, with 15 bases lying between them. The CDR3 loop spans 13 amino acids. The CDR3 DNA reads as TGTGCCAGCAGTCCTGGACTCCTATGGGGCTACACCTTC. As protein: CASSPGLLWGYTF.

V and J are TRBV30 and TRBJ1-5; D is undetermined. Trimming removed 1 base from V and 9 bases from J, with 13 bases in between. Germline loops: CDR1 GTSNPN, CDR2 SVGIG (reference sequence). CDR3 length equals 13 residues. The CDR3 protein is CAWSGGFDWPQHF. Written as DNA, the CDR3 is TGTGCCTGGAGTGGAGGGTTTGATTGGCCCCAGCATTTT.

A note on this clone: A junction end diverges from the germline sequence, so it may reflect a read error. The CDR3 nucleotides are TGCGTCAGCAGCCGGGACAGCTCCTACAATGAGCAGTTCTTC. Residues: CVSSRDSSYNEQFF. This chain joins TRBV5-1 and TRBJ2-1; 7 bases agree with TRBD1. The CDR3 sequence is 14 residues long. CDR1 is SGHRS, CDR2 YFSETQ, per germline.

The V call is TRBV11-2, the J call TRBJ1-2; 9 bases align to TRBD1. The ends lost 5 bases at V and 0 bases at J; junction bases unmatched: 4. Per germline, CDR1 SGHAT and CDR2 FQNNGV. The CDR3 length is 15 residues. The CDR3: CASSTRTGANYGYTF. CDR3 bases: TGTGCCAGCAGCACGCGGACAGGGGCTAACTATGGCTACACCTTC.

V gene TRBV19 combines with J gene TRBJ1-2, with D possibly matching TRBD1 (5 bases). The CDR3 sequence is 12 residues long. Germline CDR1 is LNHDA and CDR2 is SQIVND (reference sequence). V was pared by 9 bases and J by 7 bases, with 15 bases between. The CDR3 loop reads CASRHPQGGYTF. CDR3 sequence (DNA): TGTGCCAGCCGCCATCCCCAGGGTGGCTACACCTTC.

The chain uses TRBV19 and TRBJ1-1; D gene unclear. Germline V gene lookup returns CDR1 LNHDA and CDR2 SQIVND (reference sequence). The CDR3 is made up of 13 amino acids. V dropped 7 bases and J dropped 4 bases, with 13 bases sitting between them. CDR3 sequence reads: CASKEELSTEAFF. In DNA, the CDR3 is TGTGCCAGTAAGGAGGAATTGAGCACTGAAGCTTTCTTT.

The rearrangement joins TRBV7-9 to TRBJ2-1, with 9 bases aligning to TRBD1. The CDR3 totals 16 residues. The germline V gene encodes CDR1 SEHNR and CDR2 FQNEAQ (reference sequence). Trimming took 5 bases from V and 0 from J; bases not matched to a gene: 5. CDR3 loop: CASSAWTGDSYNEQFF. The CDR3 nucleotides are TGTGCCAGCAGCGCGTGGACAGGGGACTCCTACAATGAGCAGTTCTTC.

The V gene is TRBV28, the J gene TRBJ1-1; D is ambiguous. Germline-derived CDR1 and CDR2 are MDHEN and SYDVKM. Trimming pared 6 bases from V and 11 bases from J, leaving 16 bases between. The CDR3 contains 12 residues. CDR3 sequence: CASRSTEFAAFF. In DNA, the CDR3 is TGTGCCAGCAGATCCACGGAGTTCGCGGCTTTCTTT.

The rearrangement links TRBV6-5 to TRBJ2-1; 8 nucleotides line up with TRBD2. J gave up 4 bases and V 0 bases, and 5 bases lay outside the gene matches. CDR1 and CDR2 from the germline V gene are MNHEY and SVGAGI. The CDR3 extends over 16 amino acids. The CDR3 loop is CASSYSLTSAYNEQFF. The CDR3 region has the DNA TGTGCCAGCAGTTACTCCCTGACTAGCGCGTACAATGAGCAGTTCTTC.

For this clone: Sequence at one end of the junction differs from germline and may be a read error. The chain joins TRBV6-2 or TRBV6-3 to TRBJ1-4; weak D call: TRBD1 (6 bases). The germline CDR1 and CDR2 sequences are MNHEY and SVGEGT. The length of the CDR3 is 13 residues. CDR3 sequence reads: CASSKTGPENLFF. The CDR3 DNA sequence: TGTGCCAGCAGTAAGACAGGCCCGGAAAACCTGTTTTTT.

The chain has TRBV27 and TRBJ2-7; 7 bases are a match to TRBD1. Germline trimming cut 10 bases from V and 0 bases from J; bases unmatched to any gene: 15. This CDR3 comprises 16 residues. Germline V CDR1 and CDR2: MNHEY, SMNVEV (reference sequence). The DNA for the CDR3 is TGTGCCACCAGCCGGGACAGAAACCCTAGCTCCTACGAGCAGTACTTC. It translates to CATSRDRNPSSYEQYF.